A selection of T cell receptor beta chains follows, all from one sample in a study of shared clonotypes between healthy human individuals. Profiling relied on immunoSEQ multiplex PCR, and the TCRdb table lists in-frame clones only, not all of them. Of 2 million to 2.5 million clones listed, more than 85% were seen once; the top ten hold approximately 0.36%. The sequenced sample consisted of naive CD4+ T cells from PBMCs. The receptors stem from a man aged 18 to 30 in good health. Some clones in this sample may be carry-over from other donors' samples. Each CDR3 is given with its conserved first and last residue. D genes are given only for firm matches. The size of a clone is reported for some rows only, either as once, few or many, or as a class for expanded clones.

d_gene | j_gene | v_gene | abundance | CDR3aa
. | TRBJ2-1 | TRBV11-3 | . | CASSLSGYNEQFF
TRBD1 | TRBJ2-7 | TRBV28 | . | CASSSAQGYFEQYF
TRBD1 | TRBJ2-1 | TRBV7-6 | . | CASSHGQGSNEQFF
. | TRBJ2-3 | TRBV19 | once | CASTRGKTPQGTDTQYF
. | TRBJ1-6 | TRBV7-2 | . | CASSLVRRNLNSPLHF
TRBD1 | TRBJ1-1 | TRBV13 | . | CASRLRDSSNTEAFF
. | TRBJ2-2 | TRBV7-7 | . | CASSLGIAGTVNIGELFF
. | TRBJ2-2 | TRBV9 | . | CASSLRGDPNTGELFF
. | TRBJ2-7 | TRBV7-3 | . | CASSSDWGPGYEQYF
TRBD1 | TRBJ2-4 | TRBV6-1 | . | CASGTGHKNIQYF
TRBD1 | TRBJ1-5 | TRBV7-6 | . | CASSSTGGQPQHF
TRBD2 | TRBJ2-3 | TRBV7-2 | . | CASSLPGTRITDTQYF
TRBD2 | TRBJ2-3 | TRBV29-1 | . | CSGLGLAGEGPDTQYF
TRBD2 | TRBJ2-3 | TRBV27 | . | CASSSPSGRWADTQYF
TRBD1 | TRBJ2-3 | TRBV7-2 | . | CASSSLQGANTQYF
TRBD1 | TRBJ1-1 | TRBV5-4 | . | CASSGDRTGENTEAFF
. | TRBJ2-1 | TRBV28 | . | CASSVTPASDEQFF
TRBD1 | TRBJ1-4 | TRBV6-5 | . | CASSDREGEKLFF
. | TRBJ2-1 | TRBV28 | . | CASTPGTSSNEQFF
. | TRBJ2-7 | TRBV30 | . | CAWSVAQGYEQYF
. | TRBJ1-3 | TRBV7-2 | . | CASSLGPGLGNTIYF
TRBD1 | TRBJ2-3 | TRBV19 | . | CASSIAHGQGVADTQYF
. | TRBJ2-1 | TRBV7-8 | . | CASSLEPGPSSYNEQFF
. | TRBJ1-1 | TRBV7-3 | . | CASSLRGMNTEAFF
TRBD1 | TRBJ1-2 | TRBV5-4 | once | CASSSLTGRSYTF
. | TRBJ2-3 | TRBV28 | . | CASSYQGGTDTQYF
. | TRBJ2-3 | TRBV7-3 | few | CASSQGDTQYF
TRBD1 | TRBJ2-7 | TRBV18 | once | CASQTGTGIPYEQYF
. | TRBJ2-7 | TRBV9 | . | CASSPGTIYEQYF
. | TRBJ2-6 | TRBV14 | . | CASTPGSGANVLTF
TRBD1 | TRBJ2-7 | TRBV5-5 | . | CASSMAGGPWQYF
. | TRBJ2-5 | TRBV18 | . | CASSPMTTVETQYF
. | TRBJ1-2 | TRBV7-8 | . | CASSLVGGANYGYTF
TRBD1 | TRBJ2-6 | TRBV29-1 | . | CSVQAGTGGNGANVLTF
TRBD2 | TRBJ2-2 | TRBV5-1 | . | CASSRTSGRNTGELFF
. | TRBJ1-2 | TRBV29-1 | . | CSVGGGGDGYTF
. | TRBJ2-1 | TRBV7-2 | . | CASSVHSTSYNEQFF
TRBD1 | TRBJ1-2 | TRBV7-2 | . | CASSPGQPNYGYTF
. | TRBJ1-3 | TRBV7-9 | once | CASSPVQKSSGNTIYF
. | TRBJ1-1 | TRBV19 | once | CASHSGGAMNTEAFF
TRBD1 | TRBJ1-4 | TRBV19 | . | CASSTQGALGEKLFF
. | TRBJ1-2 | TRBV6-1 | . | CASRAKEVDYGYTF
. | TRBJ2-7 | TRBV28 | . | CASTPPTRTYEQYF
TRBD1 | TRBJ2-1 | TRBV6-5 | . | CASSYTGDSYNEQFF
. | TRBJ1-2 | TRBV11-1 | few | CASTNNGRGYTF
. | TRBJ1-6 | TRBV28 | . | CASRPFANSPLHF
. | TRBJ1-2 | TRBV30 | few | CAWSVRRGSYGYTF
. | TRBJ1-1 | TRBV6-5 | . | CASSYSWDGNTEAFF
. | TRBJ2-1 | TRBV18 | . | CASSPSAETGRSFF
. | TRBJ1-6 | TRBV6-1 | . | CATLESSYNSPLHF
. | TRBJ2-4 | TRBV19 | . | CASSTEISFIAKNIQYF
. | TRBJ2-7 | TRBV28 | . | CASKKFSYEQYF
TRBD2 | TRBJ2-3 | TRBV19 | . | CASSPTSGVGDTQYF
. | TRBJ2-3 | TRBV28 | . | CATRSGGTDTQYF
. | TRBJ2-7 | TRBV6-1 | . | CASTLPSSYEQYF
. | TRBJ1-4 | TRBV7-9 | . | CASSLEGRSNEKLFF
. | TRBJ1-5 | TRBV5-8 | . | CASSQAEQSTSNQPQHF
. | TRBJ1-1 | TRBV19 | . | CASSVTVVNTEAFF
. | TRBJ1-2 | TRBV11-2 | . | CASSPRLGANYGYTF